Below, 4 T cell receptor beta chains from the same sample are listed, as sequenced in a study of cytomegalovirus exposure and HLA in healthy donors. Both 60 Vbeta primers and 13 Jbeta primers went into the PCR. Assay used: immunoSEQ multiplex PCR; TCRdb lists only in-frame clones, some missing. The data contain 100,000 to 150,000 clones, more than 60% of them singletons. Sequences were obtained from PBMCs. The receptors stem from a man younger than 40 in good health and CMV-seronegative.

The gene calls are TRBV19 and TRBJ2-5; TRBD2 aligns across 10 bases. Germline lookup yields CDR1 LNHDA and CDR2 SQIVND (reference sequence). Germline trimming cut 6 bases from V and 5 bases from J; bases unmatched to any gene: 6. CDR3 length equals 14 residues. DNA for the CDR3: TGTGCCAGTAGGCCCACTAGCGGGACTGAGACCCAGTACTTC. Its translation is CASRPTSGTETQYF.

The chain is built from TRBV4-2 and TRBJ2-1; TRBD2 matches at 12 bases. The length of the CDR3 is 17 residues. V shed 1 base, J shed 1 base, and the junction held 2 bases outside the gene matches. Germline-derived CDR1 and CDR2 are LGHNA and YNFKEQ. CDR3 loop: CASSQVTSGGSYNEQFF. DNA for the CDR3: TGTGCCAGCAGCCAAGTGACTAGCGGGGGATCCTACAATGAGCAGTTCTTC.

J is TRBJ2-5 and V is TRBV29-1; a possible D gene is TRBD1 (6 bases). Germline values: CDR1 SQVTM, CDR2 ANQGSEA. The CDR3 is made up of 13 amino acids. Trimming removed 4 bases from V and 5 bases from J, with 14 bases in between. CDR3: CSVGSRGGETQYF. The CDR3 DNA is TGCAGCGTTGGAAGCAGGGGCGGGGAGACCCAGTACTTC.

This rearrangement joins TRBV6-4 to TRBJ1-6; TRBD1 matches at 9 bases. With 6 bases clipped from V and 8 bases from J, the junction kept 5 bases outside the gene matches. CDR1 is MRHNA and CDR2 is SNTAGT in the germline V gene. The CDR3 consists of 14 residues. The DNA for the CDR3 is TGTGCCAGCAGCGTGACAGGGGGAGATTCACCCCTCCACTTT. Protein product: CASSVTGGDSPLHF.